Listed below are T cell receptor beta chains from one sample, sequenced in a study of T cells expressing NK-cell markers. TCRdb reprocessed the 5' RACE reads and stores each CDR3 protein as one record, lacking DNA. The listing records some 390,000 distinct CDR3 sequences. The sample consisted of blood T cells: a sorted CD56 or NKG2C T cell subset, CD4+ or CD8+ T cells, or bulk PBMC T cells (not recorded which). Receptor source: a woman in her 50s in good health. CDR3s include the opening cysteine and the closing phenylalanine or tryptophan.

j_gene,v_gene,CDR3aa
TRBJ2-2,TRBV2,CASSRPSTNTGELFF
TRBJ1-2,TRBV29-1,CSVESRDIYGYTF
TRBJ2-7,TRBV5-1,CASSTDGTGLREQYF
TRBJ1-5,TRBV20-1,CSARPLSDSYQPQHF
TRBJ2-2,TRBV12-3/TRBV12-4,CASRGWAGANTGELFF
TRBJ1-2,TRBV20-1,CSAVTGTGAYGYTF
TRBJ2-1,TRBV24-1,CATSGRKGANEQFF
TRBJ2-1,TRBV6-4,CASSDGRAPYNEQFF
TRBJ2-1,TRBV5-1,CASSLRGRKSSNEQFF
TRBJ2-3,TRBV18,CATGDSNSADTQYF
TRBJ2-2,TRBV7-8,CASSLRNTGELFF
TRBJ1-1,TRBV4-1,CASSSHRTEAFF
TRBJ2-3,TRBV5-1,CASRRWGNKDTTDTQYF
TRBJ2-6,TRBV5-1,CASSLRQDLVSGANVLTF
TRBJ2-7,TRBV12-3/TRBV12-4,CASSFTAGLTYEQYF
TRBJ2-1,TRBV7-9,CASSPSEGNEQFF
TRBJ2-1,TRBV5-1,CASSSTRNEQFF
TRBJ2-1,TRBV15,CATSTNSGSGEQFF
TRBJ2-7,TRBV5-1,CASSPGQATYEQYF
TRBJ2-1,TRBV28,CASSRDRTYNEQFF
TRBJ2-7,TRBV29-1,CSVLSPRGVGTYEQYF
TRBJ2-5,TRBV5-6,CASNFRGKETQYF
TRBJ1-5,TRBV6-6,CASGQQGAETQPQHF
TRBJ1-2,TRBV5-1,CASSREGGQLYGYTF
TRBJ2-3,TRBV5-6,CASSYTSFGGVTDTQYF
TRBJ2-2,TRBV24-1,CATSGTGIAGELFF
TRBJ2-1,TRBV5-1,CASSFNGLATDEQFF